These 20 T cell receptor beta chains were all obtained from the same sample, sequenced in a study of blood T cell repertoires in COVID-19. The assay was immunoSEQ multiplex PCR, and TCRdb's table has in-frame clones only and misses some. The profile covers almost 500,000 clones, with 70% to 90% appearing a single time and under 9.5% taken by the ten largest. The sequenced sample consisted of PBMCs or T cells enriched from blood (not recorded which). The receptors here all came from a woman aged 55-75 years who had recovered from COVID-19.

V usage is TRBV20-1 and J usage is TRBJ2-7, with D possibly matching TRBD1 (7 bases). This CDR3 is 13 amino acids long. V was cut by 3 bases and J by 3 bases, with 12 bases left in between. Germline CDR1 reads DFQATT; CDR2 reads SNEGSKA (reference sequence). The CDR3 nucleotides read TGCAGTGCTAGTCGTCAGGGGGGCTACGAGCAGTACTTC. It encodes CSASRQGGYEQYF.

The rearrangement uses TRBV2 and TRBJ2-5; D not certain. This CDR3 spans 14 amino acids. The V and J ends lost 2 bases and 5 bases respectively, with 12 bases between them. Germline V gene data show CDR1 as SNHLY and CDR2 as FYNNEI. In DNA form, the CDR3 reads TGTGCCAGCAGTGAACACGCCCAACGGGAGACCCAGTACTTC. It codes for CASSEHAQRETQYF.

V is TRBV21-1 and J is TRBJ1-2; TRBD1, as called in the table, went unchecked against the DNA. TRBV21-1 is a pseudogene. The length of the CDR3 is 13 residues. The DNA for the CDR3 is TGTGCCAGCAGGGTGGCAGGGGGCTATGGCTACACCTTC. Translating gives CASRVAGGYGYTF.

The chain links TRBV4-1 to TRBJ1-4; 10 bases align to TRBD1. This CDR3 comprises 18 residues. Trimming removed 3 bases from V and 3 bases from J; junction bases left unmatched: 10. Germline V gives CDR1 MGHRA, CDR2 YSYEKL. The chain's CDR3 is CASSHTGTGEGANEKLFF. The CDR3 bases are TGCGCCAGCAGCCATACCGGGACAGGGGAGGGAGCTAATGAAAAACTGTTTTTT.

The J gene is TRBJ2-7, the V gene TRBV2, with 10 bases that match TRBD2. V lost 7 bases and J lost 0; bases outside the gene matches: 6. CDR1 and CDR2 (germline): SNHLY, FYNNEI. The CDR3 extends over 15 amino acids. This CDR3 is CASTASGGPSYEQYF. CDR3 bases: TGTGCCAGCACGGCTAGCGGGGGACCCTCCTACGAGCAGTACTTC. Complete variable domain (other parts from reference TRBV2 and TRBJ2-7): EPEVTQTPSHQVTQMGQEVILRCVPISNHLYFYWYRQILGQKVEFLVSFYNNEISEKSEIFDDQFSVERPDGSNFTLKIRSTKLEDSAMYFCASTASGGPSYEQYFGPGTRLTVT.

The rearrangement uses TRBV4-1 and TRBJ1-2; D is perhaps TRBD1 (6 bases). Germline lookup yields CDR1 MGHRA and CDR2 YSYEKL. Between the trimmed V and J ends, which lost 4 bases and 3 bases, there was a span of 9 bases. The CDR3 is 13 residues long. The CDR3 loop is CASSLTGDYGYTF. CDR3 nucleotides: TGCGCCAGCAGCCTGACAGGAGACTATGGCTACACCTTC.

The chain joins TRBV5-1 to TRBJ2-5, with TRBD2 matching 14 bases. Per the germline V gene, CDR1 is SGHRS and CDR2 is YFSETQ. The J segment lost 1 base and the V segment lost 2 bases, leaving 1 base of the junction unmatched. The CDR3 has 16 residues. CDR3 DNA sequence: TGCGCCAGCAGCTTCGGACTAGCGGGGGGCCAAGAGACCCAGTACTTC. The encoded protein is CASSFGLAGGQETQYF.

The chain has TRBV27 and TRBJ1-2, with 7 bases matching TRBD1. Germline CDR1 and CDR2: MNHEY and SMNVEV (reference sequence). The CDR3 is made up of 13 amino acids. J lost 6 bases, V lost 1 base, and 2 bases had no gene match. The CDR3 region is CASSLLTGHGYTF. The CDR3 coding sequence is TGTGCCAGCAGTTTATTGACAGGGCATGGCTACACCTTC.

The chain recombines TRBV4-1 with TRBJ2-2; perhaps TRBD2 as D (6 bases). The CDR3 totals 16 residues. The ends were cut back, 0 bases at V and 7 bases at J, with 15 bases in the middle. Germline V gene sequence: CDR1 MGHRA, CDR2 YSYEKL. The CDR3 coding sequence is TGCGCCAGCAGCCAAGATGAAAGGAGGGGCGACGGGGAGCTGTTTTTT. Translated, it gives CASSQDERRGDGELFF.

The V gene is TRBV6-5, the J gene TRBJ1-1; D gene unclear. Trimming stripped 4 bases from V and 1 base from J, with 7 bases between. Germline CDR1 is MNHEY and CDR2 is SVGAGI. The CDR3 loop spans 13 amino acids. In nucleotides, the CDR3 is TGTGCCAGCAGTTGGAGTAGGAACACTGAAGCTTTCTTT. Its translation: CASSWSRNTEAFF.

CDR3 in amino acids: CASSRTDVNEQFF. The CDR3 DNA reads as TGCGCCAGCAGTAGGACAGATGTTAATGAGCAGTTCTTC. The rearrangement uses TRBV5-1 and TRBJ2-1; D is perhaps TRBD1 (6 bases). The CDR3 has 13 residues. Trimming stripped 5 bases from V and 7 bases from J, with 13 bases between. CDR1 SGHRS and CDR2 YFSETQ come from the germline V gene.

This clone was counted a few times. The chain is built from TRBV5-4 and TRBJ2-7; possible D gene TRBD2, 7 bases. This CDR3 contains 15 residues. Germline CDR1 SGHNT, CDR2 YYREEE (reference sequence). Trimming left V 5 bases short and J 2 bases short, with 17 bases between. CDR3 DNA sequence: TGTGCCAGCAGTCCCTCTTCGGGGGGCACCTACGAGCAGTACTTC. Its translation is CASSPSSGGTYEQYF. The full variable domain, in which reference TRBV5-4 and TRBJ2-7 provide the parts outside the CDR3, is ETGVTQSPTHLIKTRGQQVTLRCSSQSGHNTVSWYQQALGQGPQFIFQYYREEENGRGNFPPRFSGLQFPNYSSELNVNALELDDSALYLCASSPSSGGTYEQYFGPGTRLTVT.

The chain carries TRBV6-6 and TRBJ1-2; 8 bases line up with TRBD1. The CDR3 consists of 12 residues. J lost 8 bases, V lost 7 bases, and 6 bases had no gene match. CDR1 is MNHNY and CDR2 is SVGAGI in the germline V gene (reference sequence). The CDR3 sequence is CASTATGVGYTF. The CDR3 DNA reads TGTGCCAGCACCGCGACAGGGGTCGGCTACACCTTC.

This clone came up once. The J gene is TRBJ2-3, the V gene TRBV19; TRBD1 aligns across 8 bases. The CDR3 extends over 14 amino acids. V shed 6 bases and J 4 bases; nucleotides not matched to a gene: 6. CDR1 and CDR2 from the germline V gene are LNHDA and SQIVND (reference sequence). As DNA, the CDR3 is TGTGCCAGTAGCCTACAGGGGGGATCAGATACGCAGTATTTT. It codes for CASSLQGGSDTQYF.

The V and J genes are TRBV7-2 and TRBJ2-2; no definite D call. CDR1 is SGHTA, CDR2 FQGNSA, per germline. The CDR3 length is 15 residues. Trimming took 6 bases from V and 5 from J, leaving 16 bases between them. CDR3 region: CASRAQAGDTGELFF. CDR3 coding DNA: TGTGCCAGCAGGGCCCAGGCAGGCGATACCGGGGAGCTGTTTTTT.

The chain recombines TRBV7-6 with TRBJ2-3; D not certain. Trimming left V 5 bases short and J 0 bases short, with 15 bases between. In germline, CDR1 is SGHVS, CDR2 FNYEAQ. This CDR3 has 16 amino acids. CDR3 nucleotide sequence: TGTGCCAGCAGCCCAGAAGCAGGATTAAGCACAGATACGCAGTATTTT. Translation gives CASSPEAGLSTDTQYF.

This sequence joins TRBV30 and TRBJ1-1; D unresolved. This CDR3 has 13 residues. CDR1 and CDR2 (germline): GTSNPN, SVGIG (reference sequence). V lost 3 bases to trimming and J lost 3 bases, with 11 bases between them. The CDR3 spells CAWRAHADTEAFF. The CDR3 coding sequence is TGTGCCTGGAGGGCACACGCGGACACTGAAGCTTTCTTT.

The chain uses TRBV9 and TRBJ1-3; a possible D gene is TRBD1 (5 bases). Trimming removed 1 base from V and 4 bases from J, with 12 bases in between. Germline values: CDR1 SGDLS, CDR2 YYNGEE. This CDR3 region has 15 residues. CDR3: CASSVHPGPGNTIYF. The CDR3 bases are TGTGCCAGCAGCGTACATCCAGGGCCAGGAAACACCATATATTTT.

The chain recombines TRBV27 with TRBJ1-5; 7 bases agree with TRBD1. CDR3 length: 20 amino acids. Per germline, CDR1 MNHEY and CDR2 SMNVEV (reference sequence). With V trimmed by 5 bases and J by 2 bases, 21 bases remained unmatched. CDR3 DNA sequence: TGTGCCAGCAGTCGGTGGGGCCGGGACAGTTCGATCGGGGGCAATCAGCCCCAGCATTTT. As protein: CASSRWGRDSSIGGNQPQHF.

The chain uses TRBV2 and TRBJ1-2, with 7 bases lining up with TRBD1. CDR1 is SNHLY, CDR2 FYNNEI, per germline. This CDR3 has 12 amino acids. V dropped 9 bases and J dropped 7; count of bases not matched to a gene: 8. This CDR3 reads CASTGARSGYTF. CDR3 coding DNA: TGTGCCAGTACAGGGGCGCGTAGTGGCTACACCTTC.